Included here is one T cell receptor beta chain sequence, with context. Its antigen is currently unknown. This record comes from a study of cytomegalovirus exposure and HLA in healthy donors. Broader study findings: Reported results showed that the classifier diagnosed cytomegalovirus status with high specificity and sensitivity. Some highly shared sequence variants likely arose as a pipeline artifact.

60 Vbeta and 13 Jbeta primers were used in PCR. Profiled with immunoSEQ multiplex PCR; TCRdb holds only in-frame clones, not every one. In the table there are around 160,000 clones, roughly four fifths of which are singletons. The CDR3 runs to 15 residues. Unmatched junction bases numbered 4, after V lost 6 bases and J lost 3 bases. The V gene's germline CDR1 is LGHNA and CDR2 YNFKEQ. The source is a man aged 35 to 55 in good health and CMV-seropositive. The material sequenced was PBMCs. The rearrangement links TRBV4-2 to TRBJ2-7; 14 bases are a match to TRBD2. The DNA of the CDR3 is TGTGCCAGCAGGCCGGGACTAGCGGGAGACTACGAGCAGTACTTC. The encoded protein is CASRPGLAGDYEQYF.